The sequence of this T cell receptor beta chain was determined in a study of T cell changes during pregnancy in multiple sclerosis. Germline loops: CDR1 MDHEN, CDR2 SYDVKM. This CDR3 is built from 14 residues. V lost 8 bases to trimming and J lost 0 bases; unmatched junction nucleotides: 4. TCRdb's copy holds only in-frame clones and misses some; the assay was immunoSEQ multiplex PCR. The table lists tens of thousands of clones, around 92% of them singletons, with less than 3% in the top ten. The specimen comprised peripheral blood, sampled before pregnancy. The chain has TRBV28 and TRBJ2-7; 10 bases line up with TRBD2. The receptor was isolated from a female donor with multiple sclerosis, enrolled in a pregnancy study. The CDR3 is CASRGLAPSYEQYF. The CDR3 DNA reads as TGTGCCAGCCGGGGACTAGCGCCCTCCTACGAGCAGTACTTC.